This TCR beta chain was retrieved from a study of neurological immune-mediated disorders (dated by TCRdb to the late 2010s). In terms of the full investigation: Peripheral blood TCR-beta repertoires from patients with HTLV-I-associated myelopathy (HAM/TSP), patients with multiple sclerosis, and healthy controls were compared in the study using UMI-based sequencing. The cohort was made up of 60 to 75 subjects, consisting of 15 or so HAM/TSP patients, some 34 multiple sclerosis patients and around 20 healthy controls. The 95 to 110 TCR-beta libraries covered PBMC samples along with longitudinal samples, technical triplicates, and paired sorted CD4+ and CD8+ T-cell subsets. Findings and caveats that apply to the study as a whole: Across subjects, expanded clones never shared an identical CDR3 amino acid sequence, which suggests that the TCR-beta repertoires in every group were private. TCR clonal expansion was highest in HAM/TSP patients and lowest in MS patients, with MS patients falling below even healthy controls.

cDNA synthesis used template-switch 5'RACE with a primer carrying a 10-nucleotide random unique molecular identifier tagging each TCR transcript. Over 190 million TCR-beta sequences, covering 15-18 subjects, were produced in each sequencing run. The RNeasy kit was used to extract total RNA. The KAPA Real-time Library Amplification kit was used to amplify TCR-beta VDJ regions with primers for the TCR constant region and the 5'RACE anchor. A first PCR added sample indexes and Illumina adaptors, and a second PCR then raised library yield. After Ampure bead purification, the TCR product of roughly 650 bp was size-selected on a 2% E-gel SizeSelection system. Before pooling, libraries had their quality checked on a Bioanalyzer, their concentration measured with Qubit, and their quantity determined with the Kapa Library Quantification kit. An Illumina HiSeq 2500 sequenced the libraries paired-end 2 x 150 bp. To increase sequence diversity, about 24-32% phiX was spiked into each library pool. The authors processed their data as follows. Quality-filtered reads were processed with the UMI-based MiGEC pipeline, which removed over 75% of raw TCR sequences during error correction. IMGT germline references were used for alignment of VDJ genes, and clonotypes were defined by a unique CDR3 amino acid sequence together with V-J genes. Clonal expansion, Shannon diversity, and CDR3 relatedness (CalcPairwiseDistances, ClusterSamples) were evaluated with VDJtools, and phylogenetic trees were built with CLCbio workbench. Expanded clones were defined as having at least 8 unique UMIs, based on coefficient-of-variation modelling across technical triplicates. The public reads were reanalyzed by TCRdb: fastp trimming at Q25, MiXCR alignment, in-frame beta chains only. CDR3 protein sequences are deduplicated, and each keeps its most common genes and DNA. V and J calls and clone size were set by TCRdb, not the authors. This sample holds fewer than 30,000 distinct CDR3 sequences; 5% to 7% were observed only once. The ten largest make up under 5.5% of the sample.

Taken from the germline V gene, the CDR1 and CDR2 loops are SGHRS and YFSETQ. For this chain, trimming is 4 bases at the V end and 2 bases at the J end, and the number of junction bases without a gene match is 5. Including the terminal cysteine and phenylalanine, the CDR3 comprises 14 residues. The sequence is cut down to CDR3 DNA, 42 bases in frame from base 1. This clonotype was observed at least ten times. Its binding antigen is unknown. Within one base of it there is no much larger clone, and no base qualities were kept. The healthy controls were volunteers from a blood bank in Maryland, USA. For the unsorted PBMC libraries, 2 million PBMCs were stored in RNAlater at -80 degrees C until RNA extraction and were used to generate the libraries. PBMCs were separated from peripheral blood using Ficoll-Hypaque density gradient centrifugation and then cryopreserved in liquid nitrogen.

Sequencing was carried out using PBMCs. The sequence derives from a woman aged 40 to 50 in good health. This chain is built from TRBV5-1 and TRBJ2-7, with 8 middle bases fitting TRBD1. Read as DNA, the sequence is TGCGCCAGCAGCCAACAGGGGGGCCCCTACGAGCAGTACTTC. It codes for CASSQQGGPYEQYF.